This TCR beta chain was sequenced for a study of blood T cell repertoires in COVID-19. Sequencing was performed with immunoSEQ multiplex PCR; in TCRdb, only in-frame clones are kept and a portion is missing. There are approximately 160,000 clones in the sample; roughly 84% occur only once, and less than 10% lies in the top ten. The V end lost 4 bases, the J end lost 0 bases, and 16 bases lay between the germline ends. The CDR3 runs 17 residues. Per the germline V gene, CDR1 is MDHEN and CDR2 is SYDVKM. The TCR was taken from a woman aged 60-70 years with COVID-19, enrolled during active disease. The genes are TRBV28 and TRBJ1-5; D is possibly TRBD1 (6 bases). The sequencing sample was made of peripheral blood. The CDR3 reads CASSSINRVDSNQPQHF. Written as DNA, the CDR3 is TGTGCCAGCAGTTCCATTAACAGGGTGGATAGCAATCAGCCCCAGCATTTT.